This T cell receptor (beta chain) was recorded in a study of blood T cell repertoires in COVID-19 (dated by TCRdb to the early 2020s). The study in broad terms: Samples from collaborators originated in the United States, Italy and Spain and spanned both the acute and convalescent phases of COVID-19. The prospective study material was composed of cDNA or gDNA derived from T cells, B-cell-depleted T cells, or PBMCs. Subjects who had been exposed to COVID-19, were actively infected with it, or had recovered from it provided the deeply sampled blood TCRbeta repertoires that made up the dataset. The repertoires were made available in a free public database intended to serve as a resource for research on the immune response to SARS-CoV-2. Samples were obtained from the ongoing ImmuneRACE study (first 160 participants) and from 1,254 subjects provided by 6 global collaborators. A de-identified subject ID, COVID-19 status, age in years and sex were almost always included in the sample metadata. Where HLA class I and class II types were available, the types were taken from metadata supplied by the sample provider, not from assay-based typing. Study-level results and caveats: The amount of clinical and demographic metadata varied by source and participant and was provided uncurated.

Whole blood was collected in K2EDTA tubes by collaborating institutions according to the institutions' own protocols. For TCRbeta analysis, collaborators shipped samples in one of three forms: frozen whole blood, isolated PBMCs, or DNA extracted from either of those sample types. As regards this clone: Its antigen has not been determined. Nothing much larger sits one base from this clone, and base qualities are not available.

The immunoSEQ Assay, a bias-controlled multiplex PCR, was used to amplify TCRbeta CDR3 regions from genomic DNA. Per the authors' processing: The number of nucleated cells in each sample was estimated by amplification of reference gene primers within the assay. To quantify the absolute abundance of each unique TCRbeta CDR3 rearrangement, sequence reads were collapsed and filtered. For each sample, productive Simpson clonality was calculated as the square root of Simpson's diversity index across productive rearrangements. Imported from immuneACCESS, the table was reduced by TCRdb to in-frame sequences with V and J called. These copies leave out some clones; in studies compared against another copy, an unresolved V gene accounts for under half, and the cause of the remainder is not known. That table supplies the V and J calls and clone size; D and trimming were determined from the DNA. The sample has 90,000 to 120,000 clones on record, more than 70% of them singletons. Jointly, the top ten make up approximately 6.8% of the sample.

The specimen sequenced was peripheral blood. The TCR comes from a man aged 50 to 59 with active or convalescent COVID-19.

The CDR3 protein sequence reads: CSVEDRASGYTF. The nucleotides are TGCAGCGTTGAAGACAGGGCTAGTGGCTACACCTTC. Recombination joined TRBV29-1 with TRBJ1-2; possibly the D gene is TRBD1, per 5 matching bases. CDR1 and CDR2, looked up from the germline V gene, are SQVTM and ANQGSEA. V is shortened by 0 bases, J by 7 bases, and the region joining them spans 9 bases. The CDR3 contains 12 residues, cysteine and phenylalanine counted. The CDR3 DNA has 36 bases and is translated from base 1. The CDR3 plus the reference TRBV29-1 and TRBJ1-2 genes for the other parts give the full variable domain: SAVISQKPSRDICQRGTSLTIQCQVDSQVTMMFWYRQQPGQSLTLIATANQGSEATYESGFVIDKFPISRPNLTFSTLTVSNMSPEDSSIYLCSVEDRASGYTFGSGTRLTVV.